The source of this T cell receptor (beta chain) is a study of a mutant IDH1 vaccine in newly diagnosed glioma. Whole-study context: Before enrollment, the patients had been treated with radiotherapy alone, temozolomide alone, or both together. Most of them had received both.

Time point noted: week 11, during vaccination. Mutant IDH1 20-mer peptide, at 300 ug, made up each vaccine dose, with topical imiquimod. The germline V gene has CDR1 MDHEN and CDR2 SYDVKM. V was shortened by 9 bases and J by 0 bases, with 15 bases between the two germline ends. The CDR3 loop spans 15 amino acids. Of note for this clone: Antigen: not known.

Assay used: immunoSEQ multiplex PCR; TCRdb lists only in-frame clones, some missing. The table has 100,000 to 120,000 clones, roughly 90% seen once. Sequencing was performed on PBMCs, taken from a glioma patient whose treatment included an IDH1 peptide vaccine. This receptor was identified in a woman between 45 and 65 years old with glioma. The chain links TRBV28 to TRBJ2-1; D is uncertain. CDR3 protein: CASETESSSYNEQFF. The CDR3 DNA follows: TGTGCCAGTGAGACGGAGTCAAGCTCCTACAATGAGCAGTTCTTC.